This TCR beta chain comes out of a study of blood T cell repertoires in COVID-19. J gave up 6 bases and V 4 bases, and 15 bases lay outside the gene matches. The CDR3 sequence is 17 residues long. Per the germline V gene, CDR1 is SGHVS and CDR2 is FNYEAQ. Sequencing used immunoSEQ multiplex PCR; TCRdb keeps in-frame clones, though not all of them. Among roughly 250,000 clones, roughly 90% were seen once, and the ten largest hold 3%. Source material: PBMCs or T cells enriched from blood (not recorded which). This sequence was found in a woman aged 45-60 years who had recovered from COVID-19. The chain joins TRBV7-6 to TRBJ1-1, with TRBD1 matching over 9 bases. CDR3 nucleotides: TGTGCCAGCAGCTACCGCGCTCCGGGACAGGGCGGTGCTGAAGCTTTCTTT. Translation gives CASSYRAPGQGGAEAFF.